Listed below are T cell receptor beta chains from one sample, sequenced in a study of T cells after yellow fever vaccination. MiXCR was run by TCRdb on the 5' RACE reads, yielding one entry per CDR3 protein. The sample has 120,000 or so distinct CDR3 sequences, roughly 7.9% seen once; the top ten hold over 2.5%. This sample comprised CD4+ T cells sorted from PBMCs, obtained approximately 47 days after the first yellow fever vaccination. Receptors originate from a man between 18 and 35 years old who received the YFV17D yellow fever vaccine. Both conserved end residues are part of each CDR3. The D gene is left open where the match is weak. Part of the rows lack a size; the others show once, few, many or a class for expanded clones.

clone size: many
V gene: TRBV2
D gene: .
J gene: TRBJ2-1
CDR3 DNA: TGTGCCAGCAGGTTAAGGGGGGGCCCCTACAATGAGCAGTTCTTC
CDR3 protein: CASRLRGGPYNEQFF

clone size: few
V gene: TRBV5-1
D gene: .
J gene: TRBJ1-1
CDR3 DNA: TGCGCCAGCAGCTTGGAAAGCGGCTGGAGCACTGAAGCTTTCTTT
CDR3 protein: CASSLESGWSTEAFF

clone size: many
V gene: TRBV4-1
D gene: TRBD1
J gene: TRBJ1-6
CDR3 DNA: TGCGCCAGCAGCCAGGGGGACAGGGGGCGAGGGGGTTCACCCCTCCACTTT
CDR3 protein: CASSQGDRGRGGSPLHF

clone size: many
V gene: TRBV4-3
D gene: .
J gene: TRBJ2-3
CDR3 DNA: TGCGCCAGCAGCTGGCGGGGTGAGAACACAGATACGCAGTATTTT
CDR3 protein: CASSWRGENTDTQYF

clone size: many
V gene: TRBV7-2
D gene: TRBD1
J gene: TRBJ1-1
CDR3 DNA: TGTGCCAGCAGCTTAGGGACAGGGAGCACTGAAGCTTTCTTT
CDR3 protein: CASSLGTGSTEAFF

clone size: few
V gene: TRBV29-1
D gene: .
J gene: TRBJ1-3
CDR3 DNA: TGCAGCGTTGAATTTTGGGGAAACACCATATATTTT
CDR3 protein: CSVEFWGNTIYF

clone size: many
V gene: TRBV7-6
D gene: TRBD2
J gene: TRBJ2-1
CDR3 DNA: TGTGCCAGCAGCCCGCGGACTAGCCCCAATGAGCAGTTCTTC
CDR3 protein: CASSPRTSPNEQFF

clone size: few
V gene: TRBV5-4
D gene: TRBD1
J gene: TRBJ2-5
CDR3 DNA: TGTGCCAGCAGCGGGGCAGACAGGGTAGAGACCCAGTACTTC
CDR3 protein: CASSGADRVETQYF

clone size: many
V gene: TRBV12-3/TRBV12-4
D gene: .
J gene: TRBJ2-5
CDR3 DNA: TGTGCCAGCAGTTTATCGGTAGAGACCCAGTACTTC
CDR3 protein: CASSLSVETQYF

clone size: few
V gene: TRBV4-1
D gene: TRBD1
J gene: TRBJ1-4
CDR3 DNA: TGCGCCAGCAGCCAAGTCGTCCCTAGGACAGGGGGTGAAAAACTGTTTTTT
CDR3 protein: CASSQVVPRTGGEKLFF

clone size: .
V gene: TRBV28
D gene: .
J gene: TRBJ2-3
CDR3 DNA: TGTGCCAGCAGTTTACGGTCTTCGGATACGCAGTATTTT
CDR3 protein: CASSLRSSDTQYF

clone size: many
V gene: TRBV7-2
D gene: .
J gene: TRBJ2-3
CDR3 DNA: TGTGCCAGCAGTCGCATACCGGATACGCAGTATTTT
CDR3 protein: CASSRIPDTQYF

clone size: many
V gene: TRBV20-1
D gene: TRBD2
J gene: TRBJ2-1
CDR3 DNA: TGCAGTGCTAGAGCGGGTAGCGGGGAAATCAATGAGCAGTTCTTC
CDR3 protein: CSARAGSGEINEQFF

clone size: many
V gene: TRBV28
D gene: TRBD1
J gene: TRBJ2-5
CDR3 DNA: TGTGCCAGCAAGGTAGGGGGCACCCAAGAGACCCAGTACTTC
CDR3 protein: CASKVGGTQETQYF

clone size: many
V gene: TRBV29-1
D gene: TRBD1
J gene: TRBJ1-1
CDR3 DNA: TGCAGCGTTGTACTTCTACAGGGGGCCACTGAAGCTTTCTTT
CDR3 protein: CSVVLLQGATEAFF

clone size: many
V gene: TRBV7-2
D gene: TRBD2
J gene: TRBJ2-1
CDR3 DNA: TGTGCCAGCAGCGCCGGGCGGGGGGGATACAATGAGCAGTTCTTC
CDR3 protein: CASSAGRGGYNEQFF

clone size: .
V gene: TRBV10-3
D gene: .
J gene: TRBJ2-3
CDR3 DNA: TGTGCCATCAGCCCCGGGCTCCTCTGCTGCACAGATACGCAGTATTTT
CDR3 protein: CAISPGLLCCTDTQYF

clone size: many
V gene: TRBV6-1
D gene: .
J gene: TRBJ1-1
CDR3 DNA: TGTGCCAGCAGTGCAAGGGTGGACACTGAAGCTTTCTTT
CDR3 protein: CASSARVDTEAFF

clone size: many
V gene: TRBV29-1
D gene: .
J gene: TRBJ1-2
CDR3 DNA: TGCAGCGTCCTCAACACGAACTATGGCTACACCTTC
CDR3 protein: CSVLNTNYGYTF

clone size: many
V gene: TRBV18
D gene: .
J gene: TRBJ1-1
CDR3 DNA: TGTGCCAGCTCGGGGGGTCTCGACACTGAAGCTTTCTTT
CDR3 protein: CASSGGLDTEAFF

clone size: many
V gene: TRBV11-3
D gene: .
J gene: TRBJ2-2
CDR3 DNA: TGTGCCAGCAGCTTAGTGTGGACCGGGGAGCTGTTTTTT
CDR3 protein: CASSLVWTGELFF

clone size: many
V gene: TRBV10-2
D gene: TRBD1
J gene: TRBJ2-7
CDR3 DNA: TGCGCCAGCAGCCGACAGGGCTACGAGCAGTACTTC
CDR3 protein: CASSRQGYEQYF